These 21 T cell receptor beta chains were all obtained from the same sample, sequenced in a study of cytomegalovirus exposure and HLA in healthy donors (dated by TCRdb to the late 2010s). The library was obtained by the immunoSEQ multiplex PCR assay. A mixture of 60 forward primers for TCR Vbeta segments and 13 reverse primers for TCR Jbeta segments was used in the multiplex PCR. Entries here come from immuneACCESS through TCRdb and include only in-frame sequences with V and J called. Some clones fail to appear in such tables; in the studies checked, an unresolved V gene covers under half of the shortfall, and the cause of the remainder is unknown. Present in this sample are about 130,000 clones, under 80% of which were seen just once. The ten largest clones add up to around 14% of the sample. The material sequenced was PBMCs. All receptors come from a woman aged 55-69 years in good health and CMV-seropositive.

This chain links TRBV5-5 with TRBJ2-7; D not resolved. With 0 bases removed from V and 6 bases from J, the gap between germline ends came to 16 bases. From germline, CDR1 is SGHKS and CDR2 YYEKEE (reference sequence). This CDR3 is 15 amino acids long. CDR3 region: CASSLVSRLVGEQYF. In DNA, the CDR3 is TGTGCCAGCAGCTTGGTTTCTCGGCTAGTGGGCGAGCAGTACTTC.

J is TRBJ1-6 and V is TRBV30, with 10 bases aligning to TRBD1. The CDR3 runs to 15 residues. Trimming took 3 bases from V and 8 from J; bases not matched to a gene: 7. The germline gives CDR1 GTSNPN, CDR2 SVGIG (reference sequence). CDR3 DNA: TGTGCCTGGAGCCGGACAGGGGGTTGGGATTCACCCCTCCACTTT. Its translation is CAWSRTGGWDSPLHF.

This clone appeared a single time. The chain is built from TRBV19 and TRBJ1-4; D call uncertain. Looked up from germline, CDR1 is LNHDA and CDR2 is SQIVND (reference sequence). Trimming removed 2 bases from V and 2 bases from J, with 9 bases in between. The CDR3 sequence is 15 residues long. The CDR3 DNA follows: TGTGCCAGTAGTATACGGGGATGGACTAATGAAAAACTGTTTTTT. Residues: CASSIRGWTNEKLFF.

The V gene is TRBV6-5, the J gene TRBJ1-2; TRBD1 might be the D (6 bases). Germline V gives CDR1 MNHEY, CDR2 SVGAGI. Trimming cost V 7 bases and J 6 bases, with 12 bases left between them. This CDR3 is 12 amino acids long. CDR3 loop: CASTTGSNGYTF. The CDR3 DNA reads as TGTGCCAGCACAACAGGGTCGAATGGCTACACCTTC.

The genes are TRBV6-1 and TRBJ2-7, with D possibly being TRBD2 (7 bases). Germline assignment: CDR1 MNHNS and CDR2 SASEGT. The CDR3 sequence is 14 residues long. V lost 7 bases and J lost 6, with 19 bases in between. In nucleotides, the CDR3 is TGTGCCAGCACCTTAACAGGGACTATAGCCGAGCAGTACTTC. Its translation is CASTLTGTIAEQYF.

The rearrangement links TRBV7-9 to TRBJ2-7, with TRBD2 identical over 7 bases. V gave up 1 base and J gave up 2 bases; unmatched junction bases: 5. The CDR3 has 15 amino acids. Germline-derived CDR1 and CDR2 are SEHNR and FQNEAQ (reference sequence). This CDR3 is CASSLGEGQTYEQYF. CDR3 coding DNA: TGTGCCAGCAGCTTAGGGGAGGGCCAGACCTACGAGCAGTACTTC.

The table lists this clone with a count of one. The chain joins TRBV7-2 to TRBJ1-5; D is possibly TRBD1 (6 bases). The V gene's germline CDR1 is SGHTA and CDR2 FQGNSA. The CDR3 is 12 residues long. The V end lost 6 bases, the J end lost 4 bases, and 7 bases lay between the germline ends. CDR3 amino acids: CASRQGNQPQHF. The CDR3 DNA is TGTGCCAGCAGACAGGGAAATCAGCCCCAGCATTTT.

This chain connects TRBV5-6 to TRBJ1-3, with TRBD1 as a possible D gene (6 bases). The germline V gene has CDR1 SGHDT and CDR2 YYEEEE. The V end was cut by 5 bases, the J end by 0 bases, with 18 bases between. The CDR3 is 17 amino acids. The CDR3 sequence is CASSWDKSLSSGNTIYF. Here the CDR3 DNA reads TGTGCCAGCAGTTGGGACAAATCCTTGAGCTCTGGAAACACCATATATTTT.

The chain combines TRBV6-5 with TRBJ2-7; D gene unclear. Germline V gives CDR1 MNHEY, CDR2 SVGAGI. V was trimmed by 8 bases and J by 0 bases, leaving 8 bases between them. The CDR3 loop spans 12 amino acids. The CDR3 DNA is TGTGCCAGCGCCACGAGCTCCTACGAGCAGTACTTC. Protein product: CASATSSYEQYF.

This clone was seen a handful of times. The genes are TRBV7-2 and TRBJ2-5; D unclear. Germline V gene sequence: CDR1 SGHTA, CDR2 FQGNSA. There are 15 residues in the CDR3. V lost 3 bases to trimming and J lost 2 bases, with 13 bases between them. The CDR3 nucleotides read TGTGCCAGCAGCTTCCAGGTTGGGCAGCAAGAGACCCAGTACTTC. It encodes CASSFQVGQQETQYF.

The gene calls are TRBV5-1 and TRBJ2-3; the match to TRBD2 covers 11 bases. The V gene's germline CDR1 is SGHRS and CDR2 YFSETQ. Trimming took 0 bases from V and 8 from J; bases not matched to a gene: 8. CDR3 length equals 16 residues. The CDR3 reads CASSLELAGVLGTQYF. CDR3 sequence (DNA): TGCGCCAGCAGCTTGGAACTAGCGGGAGTGTTGGGTACGCAGTATTTT.

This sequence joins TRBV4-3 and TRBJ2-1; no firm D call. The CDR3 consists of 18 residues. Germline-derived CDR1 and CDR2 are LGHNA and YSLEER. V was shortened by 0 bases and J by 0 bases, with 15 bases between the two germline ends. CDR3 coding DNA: TGCGCCAGCAGCCAAGAGCCAAATGACTTGAGCTCCTACAATGAGCAGTTCTTC. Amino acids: CASSQEPNDLSSYNEQFF.

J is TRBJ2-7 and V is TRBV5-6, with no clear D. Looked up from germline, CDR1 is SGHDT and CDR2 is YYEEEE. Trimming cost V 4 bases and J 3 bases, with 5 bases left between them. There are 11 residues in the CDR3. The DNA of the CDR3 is TGTGCCAGCAGCGTGAGCTACGAGCAGTACTTC. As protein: CASSVSYEQYF.

The CDR3 is CASSRTDRSSNQPQHF. DNA of the CDR3: TGTGCCAGCAGCCGCACGGACAGAAGTAGCAATCAGCCCCAGCATTTT. The chain is built from TRBV27 and TRBJ1-5; tentatively, D is TRBD1 (6 bases). The V end lost 6 bases, the J end lost 0 bases, and 15 bases lay between the germline ends. The germline CDR1 and CDR2 sequences are MNHEY and SMNVEV (reference sequence). The CDR3 loop spans 16 amino acids.

The CDR3 coding sequence is TGTGCCAGCGCGATCATTGTTGCCAAAACTAGCGGAGATTTAGCTGAGCAGTTCTTC. Its translation: CASAIIVAKTSGDLAEQFF. The chain couples TRBV5-6 to TRBJ2-1; 8 positions agree with TRBD2. This CDR3 is built from 19 residues. V dropped 7 bases and J dropped 9; count of bases not matched to a gene: 27. The V gene's germline CDR1 is SGHDT and CDR2 YYEEEE.

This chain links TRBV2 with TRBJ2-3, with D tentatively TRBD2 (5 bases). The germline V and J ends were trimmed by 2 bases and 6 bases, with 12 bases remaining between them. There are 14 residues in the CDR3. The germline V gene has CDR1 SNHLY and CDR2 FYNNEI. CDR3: CASSESSRADTQYF. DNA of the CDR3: TGTGCCAGCAGTGAATCTAGCCGGGCGGATACGCAGTATTTT.

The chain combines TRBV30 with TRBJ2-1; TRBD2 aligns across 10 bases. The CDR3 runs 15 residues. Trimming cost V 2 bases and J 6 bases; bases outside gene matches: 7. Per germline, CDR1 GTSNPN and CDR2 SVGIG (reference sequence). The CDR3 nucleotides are TGTGCCTGGAGTACGTACAGCGGGAGGGGCAATGAGCAGTTCTTC. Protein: CAWSTYSGRGNEQFF.

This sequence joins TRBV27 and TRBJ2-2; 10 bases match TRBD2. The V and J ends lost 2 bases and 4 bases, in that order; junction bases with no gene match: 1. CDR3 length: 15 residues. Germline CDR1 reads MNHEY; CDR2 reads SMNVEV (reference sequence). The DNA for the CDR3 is TGTGCCAGCAGTTTAGTAGCGGGAGGCACCGGGGAGCTGTTTTTT. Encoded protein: CASSLVAGGTGELFF.

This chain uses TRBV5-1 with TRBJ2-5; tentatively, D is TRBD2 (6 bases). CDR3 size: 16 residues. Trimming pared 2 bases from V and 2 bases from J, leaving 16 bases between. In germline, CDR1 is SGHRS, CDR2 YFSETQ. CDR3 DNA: TGCGCCAGCAGCTTACAAATAGCGGTAAAACAAGAGACCCAGTACTTC. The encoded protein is CASSLQIAVKQETQYF.

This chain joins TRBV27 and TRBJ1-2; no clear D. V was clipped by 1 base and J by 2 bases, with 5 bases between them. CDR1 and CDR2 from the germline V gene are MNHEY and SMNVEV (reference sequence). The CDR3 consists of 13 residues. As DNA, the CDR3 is TGTGCCAGCAGTTTATGGCAGAACTATGGCTACACCTTC. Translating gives CASSLWQNYGYTF.

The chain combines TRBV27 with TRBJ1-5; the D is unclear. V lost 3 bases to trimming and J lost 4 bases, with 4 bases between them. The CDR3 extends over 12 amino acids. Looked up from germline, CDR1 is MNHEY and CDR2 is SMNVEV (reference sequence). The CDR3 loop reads CASSFLNQPQHF. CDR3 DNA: TGTGCCAGCAGTTTCCTGAATCAGCCCCAGCATTTT.